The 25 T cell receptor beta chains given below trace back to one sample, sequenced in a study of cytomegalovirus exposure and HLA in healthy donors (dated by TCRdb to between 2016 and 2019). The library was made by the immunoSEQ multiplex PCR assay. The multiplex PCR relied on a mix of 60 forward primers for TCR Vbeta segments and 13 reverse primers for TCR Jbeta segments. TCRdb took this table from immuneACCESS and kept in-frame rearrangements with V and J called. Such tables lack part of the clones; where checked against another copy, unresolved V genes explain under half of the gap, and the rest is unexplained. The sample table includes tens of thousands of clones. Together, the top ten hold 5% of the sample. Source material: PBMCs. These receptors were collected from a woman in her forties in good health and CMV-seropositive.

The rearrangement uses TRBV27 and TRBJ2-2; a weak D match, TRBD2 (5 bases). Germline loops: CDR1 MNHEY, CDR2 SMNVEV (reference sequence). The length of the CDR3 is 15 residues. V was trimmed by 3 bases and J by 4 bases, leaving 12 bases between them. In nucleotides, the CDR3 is TGTGCCAGCAGTTTGAGGCCGCGGGTCACCGGGGAGCTGTTTTTT. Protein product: CASSLRPRVTGELFF.

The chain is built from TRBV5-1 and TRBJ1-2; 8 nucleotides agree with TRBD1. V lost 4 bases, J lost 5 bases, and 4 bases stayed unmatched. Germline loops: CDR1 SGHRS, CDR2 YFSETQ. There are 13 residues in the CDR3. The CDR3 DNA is TGCGCCAGCAGCCAGGGGGCAAGGTATGGCTACACCTTC. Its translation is CASSQGARYGYTF.

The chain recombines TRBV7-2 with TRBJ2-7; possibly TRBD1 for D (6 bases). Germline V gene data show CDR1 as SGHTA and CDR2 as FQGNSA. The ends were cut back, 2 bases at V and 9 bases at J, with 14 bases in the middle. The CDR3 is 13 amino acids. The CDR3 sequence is CASSLTGQVGQYF. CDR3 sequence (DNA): TGTGCCAGCAGCTTAACAGGGCAGGTAGGGCAGTACTTC.

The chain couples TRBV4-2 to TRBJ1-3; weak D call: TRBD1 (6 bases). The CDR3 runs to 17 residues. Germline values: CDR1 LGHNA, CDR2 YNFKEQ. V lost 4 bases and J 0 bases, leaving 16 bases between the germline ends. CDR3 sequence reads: CASSPLSGGSSGNTIYF. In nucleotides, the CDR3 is TGTGCCAGCAGCCCACTCTCTGGGGGCAGCTCTGGAAACACCATATATTTT.

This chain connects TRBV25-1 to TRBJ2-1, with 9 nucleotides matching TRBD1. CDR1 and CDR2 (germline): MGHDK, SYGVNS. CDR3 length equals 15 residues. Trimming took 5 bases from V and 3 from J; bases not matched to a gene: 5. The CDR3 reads CASSFGDRDYNEQFF. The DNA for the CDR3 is TGTGCCAGCAGTTTCGGGGACAGGGACTACAATGAGCAGTTCTTC.

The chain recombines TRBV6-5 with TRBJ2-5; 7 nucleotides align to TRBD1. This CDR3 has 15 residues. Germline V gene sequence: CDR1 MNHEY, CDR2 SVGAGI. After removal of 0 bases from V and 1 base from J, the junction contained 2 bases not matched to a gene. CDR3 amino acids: CASSYSPGGQETQYF. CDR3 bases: TGTGCCAGCAGTTACTCCCCAGGGGGCCAAGAGACCCAGTACTTC.

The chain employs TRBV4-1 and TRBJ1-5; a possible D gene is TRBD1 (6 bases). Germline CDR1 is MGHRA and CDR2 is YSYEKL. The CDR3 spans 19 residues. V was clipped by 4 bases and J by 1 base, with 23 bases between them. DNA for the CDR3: TGCGCCAGCAGCCGCTTCCGGGACAATGATATCCTAAGCAATCAGCCCCAGCATTTT. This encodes CASSRFRDNDILSNQPQHF.

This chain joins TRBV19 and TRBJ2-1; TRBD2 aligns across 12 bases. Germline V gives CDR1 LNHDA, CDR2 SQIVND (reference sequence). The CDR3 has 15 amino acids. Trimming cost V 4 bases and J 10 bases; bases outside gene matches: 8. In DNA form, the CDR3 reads TGTGCCAGTAGTACGCTAGCGGGGGGGTTCGAGGAGCAGTTCTTC. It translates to CASSTLAGGFEEQFF.

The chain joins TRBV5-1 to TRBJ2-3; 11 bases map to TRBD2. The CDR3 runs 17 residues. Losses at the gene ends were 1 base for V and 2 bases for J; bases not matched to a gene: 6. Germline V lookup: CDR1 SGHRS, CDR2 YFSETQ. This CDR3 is CASSLSTSGGNTDTQYF. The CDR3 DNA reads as TGCGCCAGCAGCTTGTCAACTAGCGGGGGTAACACAGATACGCAGTATTTT.

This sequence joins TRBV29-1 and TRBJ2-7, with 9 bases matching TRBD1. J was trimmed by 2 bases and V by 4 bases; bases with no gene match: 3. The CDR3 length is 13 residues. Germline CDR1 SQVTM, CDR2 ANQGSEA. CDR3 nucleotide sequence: TGCAGCGTTGGGGGACAGGGCCCCTACGAGCAGTACTTC. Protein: CSVGGQGPYEQYF.

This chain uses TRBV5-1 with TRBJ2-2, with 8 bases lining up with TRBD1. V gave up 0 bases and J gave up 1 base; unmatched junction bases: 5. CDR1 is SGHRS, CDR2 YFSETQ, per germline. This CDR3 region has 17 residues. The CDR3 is CASSLDLGQGNTGELFF. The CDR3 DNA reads TGCGCCAGCAGCTTGGATCTTGGACAGGGGAACACCGGGGAGCTGTTTTTT. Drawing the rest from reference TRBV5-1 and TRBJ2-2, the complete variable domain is KAGVTQTPRYLIKTRGQQVTLSCSPISGHRSVSWYQQTPGQGLQFLFEYFSETQRNKGNFPGRFSGRQFSNSRSEMNVSTLELGDSALYLCASSLDLGQGNTGELFFGEGSRLTVL.

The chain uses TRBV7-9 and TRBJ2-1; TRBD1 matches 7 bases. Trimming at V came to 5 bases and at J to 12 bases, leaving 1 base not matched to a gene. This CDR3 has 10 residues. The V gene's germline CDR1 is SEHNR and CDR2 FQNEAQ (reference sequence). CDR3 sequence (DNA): TGTGCCAGCAGCCCAGGGGGGCAGTTCTTC. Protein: CASSPGGQFF.

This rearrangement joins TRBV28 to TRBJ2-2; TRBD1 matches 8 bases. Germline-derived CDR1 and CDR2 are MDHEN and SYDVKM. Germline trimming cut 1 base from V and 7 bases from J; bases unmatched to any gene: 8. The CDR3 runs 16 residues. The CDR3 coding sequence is TGTGCCAGCAGTTTATTCTCAGGGGGCCGCGGCGGGGAGCTGTTTTTT. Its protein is CASSLFSGGRGGELFF.

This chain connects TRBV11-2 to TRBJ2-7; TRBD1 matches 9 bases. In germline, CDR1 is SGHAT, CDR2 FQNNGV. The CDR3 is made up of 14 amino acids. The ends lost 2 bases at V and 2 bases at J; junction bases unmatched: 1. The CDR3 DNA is TGTGCCAGCAGCTTACGGACAGGGGCCTACGAGCAGTACTTC. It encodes CASSLRTGAYEQYF.

The CDR3 coding sequence is TGTGCCAGCAGCAATAGCGGGAGCTCCTACAATGAGCAGTTCTTC. Its translation is CASSNSGSSYNEQFF. This chain connects TRBV6-5 to TRBJ2-1; 9 nucleotides match TRBD2. The germline CDR1 and CDR2 sequences are MNHEY and SVGAGI. V was clipped by 6 bases and J by 0 bases; unmatched bases: 3. This CDR3 region has 15 residues.

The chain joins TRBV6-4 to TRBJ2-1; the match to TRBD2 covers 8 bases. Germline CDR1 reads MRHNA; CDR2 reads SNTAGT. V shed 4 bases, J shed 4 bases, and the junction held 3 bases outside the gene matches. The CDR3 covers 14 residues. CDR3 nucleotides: TGTGCCAGCAGTGCACGGGGGGGGTACAATGAGCAGTTCTTC. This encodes CASSARGGYNEQFF.

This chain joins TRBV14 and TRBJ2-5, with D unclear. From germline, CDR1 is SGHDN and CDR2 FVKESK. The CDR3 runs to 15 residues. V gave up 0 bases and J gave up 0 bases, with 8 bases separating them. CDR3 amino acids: CASSQERRYQETQYF. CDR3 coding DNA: TGTGCCAGCAGCCAAGAACGGCGGTACCAAGAGACCCAGTACTTC.

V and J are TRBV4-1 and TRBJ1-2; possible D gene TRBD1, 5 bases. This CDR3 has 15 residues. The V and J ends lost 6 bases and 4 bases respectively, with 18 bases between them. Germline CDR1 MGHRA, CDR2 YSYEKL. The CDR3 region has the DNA TGCGCCAGCAGGGACCCAGCCACGGACATCTATGGCTACACCTTC. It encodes CASRDPATDIYGYTF.

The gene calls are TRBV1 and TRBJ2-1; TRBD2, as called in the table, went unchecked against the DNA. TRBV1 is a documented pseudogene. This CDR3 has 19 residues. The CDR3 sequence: CTSSIALAGGVLSYNEQFF. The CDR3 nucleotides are TGCACCAGCAGCATCGCGCTAGCGGGAGGCGTCCTCTCCTACAATGAGCAGTTCTTC.

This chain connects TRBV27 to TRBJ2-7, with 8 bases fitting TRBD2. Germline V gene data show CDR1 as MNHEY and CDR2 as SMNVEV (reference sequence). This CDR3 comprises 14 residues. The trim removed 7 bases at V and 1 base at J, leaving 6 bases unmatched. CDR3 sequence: CASKTSGPSYEQYF. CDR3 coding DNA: TGTGCCAGCAAAACTAGCGGCCCGTCCTACGAGCAGTACTTC.

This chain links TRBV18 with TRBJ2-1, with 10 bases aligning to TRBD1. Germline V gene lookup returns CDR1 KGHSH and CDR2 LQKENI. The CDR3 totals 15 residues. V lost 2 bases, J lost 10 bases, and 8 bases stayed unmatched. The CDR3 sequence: CASSPKGTGDVEQFF. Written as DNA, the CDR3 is TGTGCCAGCTCACCAAAAGGGACAGGGGATGTAGAGCAGTTCTTC.

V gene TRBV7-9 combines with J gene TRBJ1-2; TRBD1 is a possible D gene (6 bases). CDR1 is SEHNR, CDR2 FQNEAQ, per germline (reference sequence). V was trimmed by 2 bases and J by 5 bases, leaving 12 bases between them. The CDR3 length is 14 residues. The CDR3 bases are TGTGCCAGCAGCTTATCGGGGGGCATTTATGGCTACACCTTC. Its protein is CASSLSGGIYGYTF.

This chain's CDR3 is CASRGQGDNYGYTF. CDR3 nucleotides: TGTGCCAGCAGAGGACAGGGGGATAACTATGGCTACACCTTC. The J gene is TRBJ1-2, the V gene TRBV28, with 10 nucleotides matching TRBD1. The length of the CDR3 is 14 residues. Germline CDR1 reads MDHEN; CDR2 reads SYDVKM. Unmatched junction bases numbered 2, after V lost 6 bases and J lost 1 base.

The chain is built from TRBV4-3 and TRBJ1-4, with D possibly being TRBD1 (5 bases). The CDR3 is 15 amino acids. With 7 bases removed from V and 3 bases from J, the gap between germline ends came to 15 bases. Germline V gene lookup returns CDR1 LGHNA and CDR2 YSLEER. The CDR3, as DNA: TGCGCCAGCACCTCCTACGGGGGTTCTAATGAAAAACTGTTTTTT. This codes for CASTSYGGSNEKLFF.

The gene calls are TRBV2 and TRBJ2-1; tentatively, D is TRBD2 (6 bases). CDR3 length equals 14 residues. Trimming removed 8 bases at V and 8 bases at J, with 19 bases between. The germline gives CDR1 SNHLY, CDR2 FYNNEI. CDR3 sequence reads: CASRETHTTYEQFF. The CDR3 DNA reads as TGTGCCAGCCGGGAGACTCACACAACCTATGAGCAGTTCTTC.